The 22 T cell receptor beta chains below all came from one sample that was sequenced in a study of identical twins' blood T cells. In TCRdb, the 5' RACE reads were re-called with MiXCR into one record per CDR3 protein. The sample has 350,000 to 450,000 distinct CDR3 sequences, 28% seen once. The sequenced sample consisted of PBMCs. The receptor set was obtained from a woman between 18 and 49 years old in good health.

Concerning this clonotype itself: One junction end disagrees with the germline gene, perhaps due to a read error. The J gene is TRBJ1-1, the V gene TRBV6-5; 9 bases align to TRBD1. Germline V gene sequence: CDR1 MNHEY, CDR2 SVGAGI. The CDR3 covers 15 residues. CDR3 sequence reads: CASMGPRDRAFEGFF. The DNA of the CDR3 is TGTGCCAGCATGGGACCTCGGGACAGGGCCTTTGAAGGTTTCTTT.

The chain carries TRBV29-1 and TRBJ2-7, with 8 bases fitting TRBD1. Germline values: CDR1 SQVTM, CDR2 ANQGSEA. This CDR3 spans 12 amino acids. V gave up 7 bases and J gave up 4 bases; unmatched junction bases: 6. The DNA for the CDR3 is TGCAGCGCCGGACAGGGACAGTACGAGCAGTACTTC. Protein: CSAGQGQYEQYF.

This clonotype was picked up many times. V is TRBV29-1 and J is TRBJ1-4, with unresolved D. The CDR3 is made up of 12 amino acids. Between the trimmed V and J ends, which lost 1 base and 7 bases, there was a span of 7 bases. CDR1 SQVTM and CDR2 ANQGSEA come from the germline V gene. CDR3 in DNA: TGCAGCGTTGAAGTGACCAGTGAAAAACTGTTTTTT. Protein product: CSVEVTSEKLFF.

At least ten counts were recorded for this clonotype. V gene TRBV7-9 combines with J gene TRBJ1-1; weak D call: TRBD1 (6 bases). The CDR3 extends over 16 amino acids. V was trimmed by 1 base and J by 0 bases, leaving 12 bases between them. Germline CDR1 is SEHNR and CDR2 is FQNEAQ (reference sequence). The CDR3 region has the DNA TGTGCCAGCAGCTTAGATGGGGGGGGCTTGAACACTGAAGCTTTCTTT. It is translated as CASSLDGGGLNTEAFF.

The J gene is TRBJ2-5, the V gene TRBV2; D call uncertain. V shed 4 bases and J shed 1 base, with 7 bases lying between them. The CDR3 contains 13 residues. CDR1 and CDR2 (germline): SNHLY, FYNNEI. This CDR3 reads CASSGLGQETQYF. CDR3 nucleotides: TGTGCCAGCAGTGGGCTGGGCCAAGAGACCCAGTACTTC.

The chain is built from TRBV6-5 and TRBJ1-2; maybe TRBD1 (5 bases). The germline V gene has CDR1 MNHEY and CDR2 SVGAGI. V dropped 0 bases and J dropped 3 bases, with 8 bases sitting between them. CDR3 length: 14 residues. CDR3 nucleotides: TGTGCCAGCAGTTACTCGGGGGAGGACTATGGCTACACCTTC. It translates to CASSYSGEDYGYTF.

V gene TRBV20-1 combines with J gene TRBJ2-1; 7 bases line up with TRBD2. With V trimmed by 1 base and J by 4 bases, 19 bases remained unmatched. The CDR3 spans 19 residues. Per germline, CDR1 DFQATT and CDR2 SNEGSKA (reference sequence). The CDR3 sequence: CSARARFGGSGLTYNEQFF. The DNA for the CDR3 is TGCAGTGCTAGAGCTCGGTTTGGTGGTAGCGGGTTAACTTACAATGAGCAGTTCTTC.

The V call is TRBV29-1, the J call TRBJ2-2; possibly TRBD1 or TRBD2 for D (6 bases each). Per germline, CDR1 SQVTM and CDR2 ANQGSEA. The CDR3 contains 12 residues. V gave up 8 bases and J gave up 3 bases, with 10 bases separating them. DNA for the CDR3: TGCAGCTTGAGGGGGGACACCGGGGAGCTGTTTTTT. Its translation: CSLRGDTGELFF.

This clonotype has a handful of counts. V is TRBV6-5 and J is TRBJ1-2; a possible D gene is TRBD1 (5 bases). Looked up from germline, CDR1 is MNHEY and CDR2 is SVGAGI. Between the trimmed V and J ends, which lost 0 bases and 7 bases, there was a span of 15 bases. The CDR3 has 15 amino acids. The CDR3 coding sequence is TGTGCCAGCAGTTACTCGCCAGGGTTTGATTCTGGCTACACCTTC. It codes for CASSYSPGFDSGYTF.

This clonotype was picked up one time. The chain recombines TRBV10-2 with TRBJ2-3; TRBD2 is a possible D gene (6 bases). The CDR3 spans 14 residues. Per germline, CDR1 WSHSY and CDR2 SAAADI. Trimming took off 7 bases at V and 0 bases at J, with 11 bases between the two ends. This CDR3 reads CASKAGHSTDTQYF. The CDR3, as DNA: TGCGCCAGCAAGGCGGGGCATAGCACAGATACGCAGTATTTT.

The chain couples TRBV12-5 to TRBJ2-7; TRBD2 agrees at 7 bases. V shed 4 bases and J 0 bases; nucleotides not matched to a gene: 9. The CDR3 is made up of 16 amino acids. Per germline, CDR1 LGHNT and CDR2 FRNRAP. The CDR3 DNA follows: TGTGCTAGTGGTTCACCTGTAGCGGGCAGCTCCTACGAGCAGTACTTC. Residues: CASGSPVAGSSYEQYF. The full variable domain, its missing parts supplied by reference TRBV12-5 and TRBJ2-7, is DARVTQTPRHKVTEMGQEVTMRCQPILGHNTVFWYRQTMMQGLELLAYFRNRAPLDDSGMPKDRFSAEMPDATLATLKIQPSEPRDSAVYFCASGSPVAGSSYEQYFGPGTRLTVT.

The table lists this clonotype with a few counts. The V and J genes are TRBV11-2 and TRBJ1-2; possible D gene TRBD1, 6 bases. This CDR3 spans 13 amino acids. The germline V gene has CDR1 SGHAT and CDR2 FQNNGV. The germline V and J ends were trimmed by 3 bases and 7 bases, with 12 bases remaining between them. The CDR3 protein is CASSFYLQGGYTF. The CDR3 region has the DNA TGTGCCAGCAGCTTTTACTTACAGGGTGGCTACACCTTC.

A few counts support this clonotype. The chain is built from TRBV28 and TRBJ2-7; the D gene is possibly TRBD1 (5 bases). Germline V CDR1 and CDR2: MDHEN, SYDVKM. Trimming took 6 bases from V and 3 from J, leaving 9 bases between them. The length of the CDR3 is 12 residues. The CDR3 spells CASSPGFYEQYF. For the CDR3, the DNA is TGTGCCAGCAGCCCAGGGTTCTACGAGCAGTACTTC.

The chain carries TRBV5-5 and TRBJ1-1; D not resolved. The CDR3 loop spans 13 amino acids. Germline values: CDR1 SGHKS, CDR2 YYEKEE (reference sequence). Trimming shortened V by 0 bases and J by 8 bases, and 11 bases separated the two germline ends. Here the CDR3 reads CASSLAADQEAFF. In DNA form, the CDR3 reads TGTGCCAGCAGCTTGGCGGCAGACCAAGAAGCTTTCTTT.

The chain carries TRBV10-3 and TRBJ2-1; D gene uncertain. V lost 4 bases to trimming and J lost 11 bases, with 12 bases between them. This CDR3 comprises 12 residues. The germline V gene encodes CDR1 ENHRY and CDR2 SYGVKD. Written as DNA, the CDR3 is TGTGCCATCAGTGGCGACCTGGAGAAGCAGTTCTTC. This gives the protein CAISGDLEKQFF.

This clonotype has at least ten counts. Written as DNA, the CDR3 is TGCAGCGTTGAGACAGGGAGCGGCGAAAAACTGTTTTTT. It specifies CSVETGSGEKLFF. The chain has TRBV29-1 and TRBJ1-4, with TRBD1 identical over 7 bases. Germline V gene sequence: CDR1 SQVTM, CDR2 ANQGSEA. J gave up 8 bases and V 3 bases, and 6 bases lay outside the gene matches. The CDR3 runs 13 residues.

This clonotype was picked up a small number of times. The CDR3 region has the DNA TGCGCCAGCAGCTTAGACGCTACGCAGTATTTT. Amino acid sequence: CASSLDATQYF. The chain carries TRBV5-1 and TRBJ2-3; D not resolved. The germline V gene has CDR1 SGHRS and CDR2 YFSETQ. V gave up 2 bases and J gave up 8 bases, with 6 bases separating them. The CDR3 has 11 amino acids.

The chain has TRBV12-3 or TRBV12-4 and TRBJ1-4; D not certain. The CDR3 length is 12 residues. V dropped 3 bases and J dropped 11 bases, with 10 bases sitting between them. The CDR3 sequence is CASSFLSGKLFF. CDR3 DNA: TGTGCCAGCAGTTTTTTGTCCGGGAAACTGTTTTTT.

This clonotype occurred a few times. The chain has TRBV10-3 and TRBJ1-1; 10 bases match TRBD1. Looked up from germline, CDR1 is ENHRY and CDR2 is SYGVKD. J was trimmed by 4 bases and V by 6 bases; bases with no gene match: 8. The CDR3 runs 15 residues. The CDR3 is CAIRRQGAYGTEAFF. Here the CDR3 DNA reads TGTGCCATCAGGAGACAGGGGGCCTATGGCACTGAAGCTTTCTTT.

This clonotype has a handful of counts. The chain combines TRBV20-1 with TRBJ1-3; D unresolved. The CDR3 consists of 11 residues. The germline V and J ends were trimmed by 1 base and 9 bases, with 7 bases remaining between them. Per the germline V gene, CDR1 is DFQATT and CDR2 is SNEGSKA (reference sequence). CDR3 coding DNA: TGCAGTGCTAGAGTGGGGATCACCATATATTTT. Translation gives CSARVGITIYF.

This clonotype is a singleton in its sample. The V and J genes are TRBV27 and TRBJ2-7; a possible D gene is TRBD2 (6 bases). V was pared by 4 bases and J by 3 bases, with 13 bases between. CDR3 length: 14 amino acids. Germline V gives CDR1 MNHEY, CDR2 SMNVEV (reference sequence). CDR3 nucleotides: TGTGCCAGCAGTTGGGCGGGGCCAAACTACGAGCAGTACTTC. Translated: CASSWAGPNYEQYF.

The CDR3 sequence: CASSGGGTVNTEAFF. CDR3 nucleotide sequence: TGCGCCAGCAGCGGGGGGGGCACTGTGAACACTGAAGCTTTCTTT. This chain uses TRBV5-1 with TRBJ1-1; maybe TRBD1 (6 bases). CDR3 length equals 15 residues. Germline CDR1 and CDR2: SGHRS and YFSETQ. The V end was cut by 4 bases, the J end by 0 bases, with 13 bases between.